This T cell receptor (beta chain) emerged from a study of blood T cells in healthy people across ages. Study-wide context: Capture by template switching was about one barcoded beta molecule per two T cells. Study-wide results and limits: While age rose, TCR beta diversity per million T cells dropped in a roughly linear way. The authors considered diversity estimates from one million T cells to be underestimates.

Trimming removed 6 bases from V and 4 bases from J; junction bases left unmatched: 7. The CDR3 length is 15 residues. Germline assignment: CDR1 MNHNS and CDR2 SASEGT. For the second PCR, which ran for 7 to 11 cycles, a sample-barcoded 5' primer and a J-beta primer mix were used. TCRdb passed the 5' RACE reads through MiXCR, listing each CDR3 protein once. The sample lists about 1.6 million distinct CDR3 sequences, approximately 32% seen once, with about 11% in the top ten. In regard to this clonotype: Its antigen is not known.

Isolation of PBMCs gave at least 7 million cells per sample. V usage is TRBV6-1 and J usage is TRBJ2-2, with 8 bases fitting TRBD2. The sequence was collected from a woman aged 25 to 45 in good health. Sequenced material: blood. CDR3 DNA sequence: TGTGCCAGCAGAGGATTAGCGGGAAGCACCGGGGAGCTGTTTTTT. Residues: CASRGLAGSTGELFF.